One sample yielded the 20 T cell receptor beta chains listed below, sequenced in a study of cytomegalovirus exposure and HLA in healthy donors. The PCR made use of 60 Vbeta and 13 Jbeta primers. TCRdb's table, derived via immunoSEQ multiplex PCR, lists solely in-frame clones and lacks some. The repertoire holds approximately 220,000 clones, about 83% seen once, with around 15% in the top ten. The material sequenced was PBMCs. The receptors shown here come from a man between 40 and 49 years old in good health and CMV-seronegative.

The genes are TRBV7-3 and TRBJ2-1; TRBD1 matches 10 bases. Looked up from germline, CDR1 is SGHTA and CDR2 is FQGTGA. The CDR3 is made up of 16 amino acids. The J segment lost 5 bases and the V segment lost 3 bases, leaving 7 bases of the junction unmatched. CDR3 DNA sequence: TGTGCCAGCAGCTTGTCCAGGGACAGGGGAGACAATGAGCAGTTCTTC. Encoded protein: CASSLSRDRGDNEQFF.

A few counts support this clone. V and J are TRBV19 and TRBJ1-1; TRBD1 aligns across 8 bases. J lost 3 bases, V lost 6 bases, and 6 bases had no gene match. CDR1 LNHDA and CDR2 SQIVND come from the germline V gene (reference sequence). This CDR3 region has 14 residues. CDR3 sequence reads: CASRQDRAHTEAFF. CDR3 coding DNA: TGTGCCAGTAGACAGGACAGGGCCCACACTGAAGCTTTCTTT.

V and J are TRBV30 and TRBJ1-2; possibly TRBD1 for D (6 bases). The V gene's germline CDR1 is GTSNPN and CDR2 SVGIG (reference sequence). This CDR3 contains 15 residues. V lost 0 bases to trimming and J lost 1 base, with 12 bases between them. CDR3 coding DNA: TGTGCCTGGAGTGTGCTACAGGGTTTTAACTATGGCTACACCTTC. It encodes CAWSVLQGFNYGYTF.

The chain carries TRBV13 and TRBJ2-7, with TRBD1 as a possible D gene (7 bases). The CDR3 runs 16 residues. The V gene's germline CDR1 is PRHDT and CDR2 FYEKMQ (reference sequence). V lost 0 bases, J lost 1 base, and 13 bases lay in between. CDR3 in amino acids: CASSLGRRGRSYEQYF. The DNA for the CDR3 is TGTGCCAGCAGCTTAGGTAGGAGGGGGCGTTCCTACGAGCAGTACTTC. Full variable domain (remainder filled in from reference TRBV13 and TRBJ2-7): AAGVIQSPRHLIKEKRETATLKCYPIPRHDTVYWYQQGPGQDPQFLISFYEKMQSDKGSIPDRFSAQQFSDYHSELNMSSLELGDSALYFCASSLGRRGRSYEQYFGPGTRLTVT.

The chain joins TRBV5-6 to TRBJ2-7; 9 nucleotides agree with TRBD2. This CDR3 region has 16 residues. Per germline, CDR1 SGHDT and CDR2 YYEEEE. With V trimmed by 5 bases and J by 5 bases, 14 bases remained unmatched. CDR3 in DNA: TGTGCCAGCAGTTCACCTGGTGCTAGCGGGGTTCACGAGCAGTACTTC. Residues: CASSSPGASGVHEQYF.

V gene TRBV28 combines with J gene TRBJ2-1, with 7 bases matching TRBD2. Germline V gene data show CDR1 as MDHEN and CDR2 as SYDVKM. V was clipped by 7 bases and J by 4 bases; unmatched bases: 7. CDR3 length equals 14 residues. For the CDR3, the DNA is TGTGCCAGCATGGGGGGGGGAATATACAATGAGCAGTTCTTC. Its protein product is CASMGGGIYNEQFF.

This chain connects TRBV5-8 to TRBJ2-1; maybe TRBD2 (5 bases). Germline-derived CDR1 and CDR2 are SGHTS and YDEGEE. Trimming left V 4 bases short and J 6 bases short, with 14 bases between. The CDR3 loop spans 14 amino acids. For the CDR3, the DNA is TGTGCCAGCAGCGCGGGCGGCACGGGCAATGAGCAGTTCTTC. This translates into CASSAGGTGNEQFF.

This sequence joins TRBV2 and TRBJ1-4; unclear D gene. The germline gives CDR1 SNHLY, CDR2 FYNNEI. V was pared by 7 bases and J by 0 bases, with 12 bases between. The CDR3 runs to 15 residues. The CDR3 sequence: CASIVLGTTNEKLFF. For the CDR3, the DNA is TGTGCCAGCATTGTACTCGGGACAACTAATGAAAAACTGTTTTTT.

The chain joins TRBV7-2 to TRBJ1-3; D ambiguous. Trimming cost V 3 bases and J 0 bases, with 12 bases left between them. Germline V gene lookup returns CDR1 SGHTA and CDR2 FQGNSA. The CDR3 loop spans 16 amino acids. CDR3 amino acids: CASSFTLTSSGNTIYF. The CDR3 DNA reads TGTGCCAGCAGCTTTACCTTGACAAGCTCTGGAAACACCATATATTTT.

The gene calls are TRBV4-1 and TRBJ1-1; D unresolved. The CDR3 is 14 amino acids. The ends were cut back, 4 bases at V and 0 bases at J, with 9 bases in the middle. CDR1 is MGHRA and CDR2 is YSYEKL in the germline V gene. This CDR3 is CASSPRGLNTEAFF. CDR3 nucleotides: TGCGCCAGCAGCCCCCGGGGATTGAACACTGAAGCTTTCTTT.

V usage is TRBV19 and J usage is TRBJ1-6; D is ambiguous. The ends were cut back, 3 bases at V and 5 bases at J, with 8 bases in the middle. Germline lookup yields CDR1 LNHDA and CDR2 SQIVND (reference sequence). This CDR3 has 14 residues. CDR3 DNA sequence: TGTGCCAGTAGTATCGTCAGCGATAATTCACCCCTCCACTTT. Translating gives CASSIVSDNSPLHF.

This clone was seen only once. The chain couples TRBV6-1 to TRBJ1-5; a weak D match, TRBD1 (5 bases). Germline lookup yields CDR1 MNHNS and CDR2 SASEGT. Trimming stripped 2 bases from V and 0 bases from J, with 11 bases between. This CDR3 contains 16 residues. This chain's CDR3 is CASSEFLGPSNQPQHF. CDR3 coding DNA: TGTGCCAGCAGTGAATTTCTGGGGCCTAGCAATCAGCCCCAGCATTTT.

This chain uses TRBV28 with TRBJ1-5, with 9 bases identical to TRBD1. Germline CDR1 is MDHEN and CDR2 is SYDVKM. The CDR3 spans 14 residues. The trim removed 4 bases at V and 5 bases at J, leaving 3 bases unmatched. Here the CDR3 reads CASSWGQGDQPQHF. DNA of the CDR3: TGTGCCAGCAGTTGGGGACAGGGAGATCAGCCCCAGCATTTT.

V usage is TRBV5-5 and J usage is TRBJ2-3; 9 bases agree with TRBD1. Looked up from germline, CDR1 is SGHKS and CDR2 is YYEKEE (reference sequence). V gave up 6 bases and J gave up 1 base; unmatched junction bases: 9. This CDR3 spans 16 amino acids. CDR3 DNA sequence: TGTGCCAGCATCCTTGGGGACAGGGTTGGCACAGATACGCAGTATTTT. Its protein product is CASILGDRVGTDTQYF. Full variable domain (missing parts from reference TRBV5-5 and TRBJ2-3): DAGVTQSPTHLIKTRGQQVTLRCSPISGHKSVSWYQQVLGQGPQFIFQYYEKEERGRGNFPDRFSARQFPNYSSELNVNALLLGDSALYLCASILGDRVGTDTQYFGPGTRLTVL.

This chain links TRBV18 with TRBJ1-5; 8 bases fit TRBD1. There are 15 residues in the CDR3. CDR1 and CDR2 (germline): KGHSH, LQKENI. The V and J ends lost 6 bases and 9 bases, in that order; junction bases with no gene match: 13. The chain's CDR3 is CASSLQGQGQSPQHF. The CDR3 DNA sequence: TGTGCCAGCTCCCTCCAAGGACAGGGACAGTCGCCCCAGCATTTT.

The genes are TRBV21-1 and TRBJ2-5; no check of the table's D call, TRBD2, against the DNA was made. TRBV21-1 is noted as a pseudogene. This CDR3 has 13 amino acids. Here the CDR3 DNA reads TGTGCCAGCAGCTCGGGGGGTGGAGAGACCCAGTACTTC. This codes for CASSSGGGETQYF.

The chain employs TRBV27 and TRBJ1-2, with 7 bases matching TRBD1. The CDR3 runs to 14 residues. Unmatched junction bases numbered 13, after V lost 7 bases and J lost 8 bases. The germline gives CDR1 MNHEY, CDR2 SMNVEV (reference sequence). The CDR3 DNA is TGTGCCAGCACTACGACAGGGATATCGGTCGGCTACACCTTC. Protein sequence: CASTTTGISVGYTF.

J is TRBJ1-3 and V is TRBV19; D remains ambiguous. V lost 5 bases, J lost 4 bases, and 9 bases lay in between. Germline V lookup: CDR1 LNHDA, CDR2 SQIVND (reference sequence). The CDR3 has 13 amino acids. DNA of the CDR3: TGTGCCAGTAGTTTAGGAGGGGGAAACACCATATATTTT. Its translation: CASSLGGGNTIYF.

The J gene is TRBJ2-7, the V gene TRBV15, with TRBD1 matching over 9 bases. The germline CDR1 and CDR2 sequences are LNHNV and YYDKDF (reference sequence). CDR3 size: 13 residues. The ends lost 8 bases at V and 6 bases at J; junction bases unmatched: 8. This chain's CDR3 is CATWDREASEQYF. The CDR3 DNA reads TGTGCCACCTGGGACAGGGAAGCCTCCGAGCAGTACTTC.

This chain uses TRBV19 with TRBJ1-4, with 9 bases matching TRBD1. Unmatched junction bases numbered 4, after V lost 3 bases and J lost 11 bases. The CDR3 runs 13 residues. CDR1 is LNHDA, CDR2 SQIVND, per germline (reference sequence). This CDR3 reads CASSMRTGVKLFF. CDR3 DNA sequence: TGTGCCAGTAGTATGAGGACAGGGGTGAAACTGTTTTTT.